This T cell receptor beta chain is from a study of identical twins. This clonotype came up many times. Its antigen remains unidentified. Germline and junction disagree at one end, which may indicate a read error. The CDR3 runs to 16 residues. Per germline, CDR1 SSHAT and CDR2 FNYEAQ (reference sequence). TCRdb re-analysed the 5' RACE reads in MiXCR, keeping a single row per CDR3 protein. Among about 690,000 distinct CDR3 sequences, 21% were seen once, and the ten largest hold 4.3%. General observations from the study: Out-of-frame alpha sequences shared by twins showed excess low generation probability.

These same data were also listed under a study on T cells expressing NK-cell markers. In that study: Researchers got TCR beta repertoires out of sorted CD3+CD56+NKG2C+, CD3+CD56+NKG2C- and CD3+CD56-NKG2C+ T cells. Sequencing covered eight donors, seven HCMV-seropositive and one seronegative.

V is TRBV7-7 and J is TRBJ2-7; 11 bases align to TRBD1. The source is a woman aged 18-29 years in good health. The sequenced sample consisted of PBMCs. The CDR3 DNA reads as TGTGCTAGCAGCCGGACAGGGGGCCCGGTCGAGTCCGAGCAGTACTTC. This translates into CASSRTGGPVESEQYF.